These 23 T cell receptor beta chains came from one sample sequenced in a study of blood T cell repertoires in COVID-19. TCRdb's table, derived via immunoSEQ multiplex PCR, lists solely in-frame clones and lacks some. The sample includes about 50,000 clones, approximately 82% of them seen just once. The sample comprised peripheral blood. The receptors here all came from a woman aged 80 or over with acute or convalescent COVID-19.

This clone has only one observation. The chain employs TRBV7-2 and TRBJ1-1, with D possibly TRBD1 on 6 matching bases. The CDR3 is made up of 14 amino acids. Germline V gives CDR1 SGHTA, CDR2 FQGNSA. Trimming stripped 5 bases from V and 1 base from J, with 11 bases between. Here the CDR3 reads CASSKGQANTEAFF. The CDR3 coding sequence is TGTGCCAGCAGCAAGGGACAAGCGAACACTGAAGCTTTCTTT.

The V gene is TRBV30, the J gene TRBJ1-2; TRBD1 agrees at 7 bases. Germline-derived CDR1 and CDR2 are GTSNPN and SVGIG (reference sequence). After removal of 6 bases from V and 1 base from J, the junction contained 5 bases not matched to a gene. This CDR3 spans 13 amino acids. The CDR3 DNA sequence: TGTGCCTGTGGACAGGACTTTAACTATGGCTACACCTTC. Amino acid sequence: CACGQDFNYGYTF.

This sequence joins TRBV5-1 and TRBJ1-2; the match to TRBD1 covers 9 bases. The CDR3 has 15 residues. Trimming removed 5 bases from V and 8 bases from J; junction bases left unmatched: 13. CDR1 and CDR2 (germline): SGHRS, YFSETQ. The CDR3 region has the DNA TGCGCCAGCAGTTCTAACCGGGACAGGGAACGGGGCTACACCTTC. It yields the protein CASSSNRDRERGYTF.

CDR3 in amino acids: CASSSLTLEQYF. CDR3 DNA: TGTGCCAGCAGTTCTTTAACTCTTGAGCAGTACTTC. J is TRBJ2-7 and V is TRBV6-5, with D unresolved. The CDR3 length is 12 residues. Germline values: CDR1 MNHEY, CDR2 SVGAGI. V shed 4 bases and J shed 7 bases, with 11 bases lying between them.

This sequence joins TRBV7-8 and TRBJ2-5; 10 bases are a match to TRBD2. The CDR3 runs 19 residues. Germline V CDR1 and CDR2: SGHVS, FQNEAQ. The V and J ends lost 5 bases and 0 bases, in that order; junction bases with no gene match: 15. The DNA for the CDR3 is TGTGCCAGCAGCCCATTGGGGCTAGCGGGGGTCCAGTACCAAGAGACCCAGTACTTC. Translated, it gives CASSPLGLAGVQYQETQYF.

This chain uses TRBV12-3 or TRBV12-4 with TRBJ1-3, with D unclear. V was pared by 7 bases and J by 0 bases, with 7 bases between. The CDR3 totals 13 residues. The CDR3 sequence: CASMRDSGNTIYF. The CDR3 nucleotides read TGTGCCAGCATGCGGGACTCTGGAAACACCATATATTTT.

V is TRBV5-1 and J is TRBJ1-1, with TRBD1 matching over 8 bases. The CDR3 loop spans 14 amino acids. The trim removed 3 bases at V and 5 bases at J, leaving 6 bases unmatched. The germline CDR1 and CDR2 sequences are SGHRS and YFSETQ. In DNA form, the CDR3 reads TGCGCCAGCAGCTCGAGTGGACAGGGAACTGAAGCTTTCTTT. Its protein product is CASSSSGQGTEAFF.

The DNA for the CDR3 is TGTGCCAGCTCACCCACAGCCCCAGAGACCCAGTACTTC. It specifies CASSPTAPETQYF. This chain joins TRBV18 and TRBJ2-5; D ambiguous. CDR3 length: 13 residues. Germline values: CDR1 KGHSH, CDR2 LQKENI. Trimming cost V 3 bases and J 4 bases, with 9 bases left between them.

Here the CDR3 DNA reads TGTGCCAGCAGGAAGGACGGGAACAATCAGCCCCAGCATTTT. Encoded protein: CASRKDGNNQPQHF. The V and J genes are TRBV25-1 and TRBJ1-5; D remains unclear. CDR1 and CDR2 (germline): MGHDK, SYGVNS. The CDR3 runs 14 residues. Trimming took off 6 bases at V and 3 bases at J, with 12 bases between the two ends.

The V gene is TRBV12-5, the J gene TRBJ2-5; 11 positions match TRBD1. This CDR3 is built from 16 residues. Germline CDR1 and CDR2: LGHNT and FRNRAP. Losses at the gene ends were 4 bases for V and 7 bases for J; bases not matched to a gene: 11. CDR3 bases: TGTGCTAGTGGTTCTGGGACAGGGGGGGGTCTCGCGACCCAGTACTTC. Translated: CASGSGTGGGLATQYF.

In its sample, this clone was seen once. This chain uses TRBV7-6 with TRBJ1-1; unclear D gene. Trimming shortened V by 5 bases and J by 4 bases, and 17 bases separated the two germline ends. Germline V gene lookup returns CDR1 SGHVS and CDR2 FNYEAQ. CDR3 length equals 15 residues. CDR3 in DNA: TGTGCCAGCAGCAAAGAAAACCTTCGGAGCACTGAAGCTTTCTTT. Residues: CASSKENLRSTEAFF.

This chain links TRBV5-1 with TRBJ2-3; the D gene is possibly TRBD1 (5 bases). The length of the CDR3 is 16 residues. CDR1 SGHRS and CDR2 YFSETQ come from the germline V gene. Deletions cut 1 base from V and 4 bases from J, with 16 bases between. CDR3 in DNA: TGCGCCAGCAGCTTGCCTATGGTAGGGGCCGCAGATACGCAGTATTTT. Translated, it gives CASSLPMVGAADTQYF.

The chain couples TRBV7-9 to TRBJ1-2; D is uncertain. CDR3 length equals 14 residues. Germline V lookup: CDR1 SEHNR, CDR2 FQNEAQ (reference sequence). The V and J ends lost 1 base and 3 bases respectively, with 9 bases between them. As DNA, the CDR3 is TGTGCCAGCAGCTTAGAAGAGGGTCACTATGGCTACACCTTC. Protein: CASSLEEGHYGYTF. Together with reference TRBV7-9 and TRBJ1-2, the CDR3 gives the full variable domain: DTGVSQNPRHKITKRGQNVTFRCDPISEHNRLYWYRQTLGQGPEFLTYFQNEAQLEKSRLLSDRFSAERPKGSFSTLEIQRTEQGDSAMYLCASSLEEGHYGYTFGSGTRLTVV.

The chain carries TRBV5-1 and TRBJ1-1; TRBD1 is a possible D gene (6 bases). CDR1 SGHRS and CDR2 YFSETQ come from the germline V gene. The CDR3 is 15 residues long. V was trimmed by 0 bases and J by 5 bases, leaving 14 bases between them. In DNA form, the CDR3 reads TGCGCCAGCAGCTTGGCCGGGACAAAAGGGACTGAAGCTTTCTTT. Translating gives CASSLAGTKGTEAFF.

The J gene is TRBJ1-4, the V gene TRBV15; D remains unclear. CDR1 and CDR2 (germline): LNHNV, YYDKDF (reference sequence). This CDR3 has 15 residues. Trimming took 0 bases from V and 7 from J, leaving 12 bases between them. The CDR3 sequence is CATSRDTGLSEKLFF. The CDR3 nucleotides are TGTGCCACCAGCAGAGATACTGGTTTAAGTGAAAAACTGTTTTTT. Using reference TRBV15 and TRBJ1-4 for the parts outside the CDR3, the full variable domain is DAMVIQNPRYQVTQFGKPVTLSCSQTLNHNVMYWYQQKSSQAPKLLFHYYDKDFNNEADTPDNFQSRRPNTSFCFLDIRSPGLGDTAMYLCATSRDTGLSEKLFFGSGTQLSVL.

The rearrangement uses TRBV27 and TRBJ1-4, with TRBD1 matching over 9 bases. Trimming removed 6 bases from V and 7 bases from J; junction bases left unmatched: 9. Germline CDR1 MNHEY, CDR2 SMNVEV (reference sequence). The CDR3 loop spans 15 amino acids. Here the CDR3 DNA reads TGTGCCAGCAGCCGAACAGGGGGCGAAGCTGAAAAACTGTTTTTT. Translated, it gives CASSRTGGEAEKLFF.

This clone was counted only a few times. The rearrangement joins TRBV6-4 to TRBJ2-2; 9 bases are a match to TRBD1. Germline CDR1 is MRHNA and CDR2 is SNTAGT. J was trimmed by 6 bases and V by 3 bases; bases with no gene match: 2. This CDR3 region has 14 residues. The CDR3 DNA reads as TGTGCCAGCAGTGAACAGGGGGCTGCCGGGGAGCTGTTTTTT. Its protein is CASSEQGAAGELFF.

This clone was detected once. The chain couples TRBV5-1 to TRBJ2-7, with 8 bases matching TRBD1. Per the germline V gene, CDR1 is SGHRS and CDR2 is YFSETQ. With 4 bases clipped from V and 0 bases from J, the junction kept 24 bases outside the gene matches. The CDR3 is 21 amino acids. CDR3 in amino acids: CASSHRTGWFQTKTSSYEQYF. The CDR3 DNA is TGCGCCAGCAGCCACAGGACAGGGTGGTTTCAAACGAAAACGAGCTCCTACGAGCAGTACTTC.

The V gene is TRBV5-4, the J gene TRBJ1-2; 10 nucleotides agree with TRBD1. CDR1 is SGHNT, CDR2 YYREEE, per germline (reference sequence). J lost 6 bases, V lost 5 bases, and 4 bases had no gene match. The CDR3 is made up of 13 amino acids. CDR3 DNA sequence: TGTGCCAGCAGGGGGACAGGGGAGCATGGCTACACCTTC. The encoded protein is CASRGTGEHGYTF.

This clone was detected only a few times. The chain joins TRBV5-8 to TRBJ1-5; 8 bases fit TRBD1. Germline V lookup: CDR1 SGHTS, CDR2 YDEGEE. V shed 0 bases and J 3 bases; nucleotides not matched to a gene: 5. The CDR3 has 16 residues. The CDR3 protein is CASSLGTGSHNQPQHF. For the CDR3, the DNA is TGTGCCAGCAGCTTGGGGACAGGGTCCCACAATCAGCCCCAGCATTTT.

This clone was detected a few times. The J gene is TRBJ1-1, the V gene TRBV5-1, with D unresolved. Germline V gene lookup returns CDR1 SGHRS and CDR2 YFSETQ. Trimming removed 5 bases from V and 1 base from J, with 18 bases in between. This CDR3 contains 16 residues. CDR3 sequence reads: CASSPDTPRPNTEAFF. The CDR3 nucleotides are TGCGCCAGCAGTCCAGACACCCCCCGTCCGAACACTGAAGCTTTCTTT.

This chain connects TRBV18 to TRBJ1-5, with 9 bases lining up with TRBD1. With 6 bases clipped from V and 8 bases from J, the junction kept 23 bases outside the gene matches. The length of the CDR3 is 19 residues. Germline V gene data show CDR1 as KGHSH and CDR2 as LQKENI. CDR3 nucleotides: TGTGCCAGCTCGCGAGGATTGGGACAGGGTTCCCTTAGGGAGGAGCCCCAGCATTTT. Amino acid sequence: CASSRGLGQGSLREEPQHF.

This clone was picked up one time. V usage is TRBV7-9 and J usage is TRBJ2-1, with 12 bases matching TRBD2. CDR1 is SEHNR and CDR2 is FQNEAQ in the germline V gene (reference sequence). V shed 4 bases, J shed 5 bases, and the junction held 3 bases outside the gene matches. CDR3 length equals 15 residues. The CDR3 sequence is CASSSGLAGNNEQFF. DNA of the CDR3: TGTGCCAGCAGCTCAGGACTAGCGGGGAACAATGAGCAGTTCTTC.